These 13 T cell receptor beta chains came from one sample sequenced in a study of blood T cell repertoires in COVID-19. Repertoires were generated with immunoSEQ multiplex PCR, while TCRdb's copy carries only in-frame clones and drops some. The table shows over 100,000 clones, with around three quarters occurring only once. Material for sequencing was peripheral blood. The receptors shown here come from an elderly woman with acute or convalescent COVID-19.

This clone occurred a few times. The rearrangement joins TRBV11-2 to TRBJ2-2; 9 bases map to TRBD1. Looked up from germline, CDR1 is SGHAT and CDR2 is FQNNGV. The CDR3 extends over 15 amino acids. Trimming took 5 bases from V and 7 from J; bases not matched to a gene: 8. CDR3 region: CASSLVQGAVGELFF. CDR3 sequence (DNA): TGTGCCAGCAGCCTCGTACAGGGGGCAGTCGGGGAGCTGTTTTTT.

The V call is TRBV28, the J call TRBJ1-2, with D possibly TRBD1 on 6 matching bases. The ends were cut back, 6 bases at V and 5 bases at J, with 7 bases in the middle. Per germline, CDR1 MDHEN and CDR2 SYDVKM. There are 11 residues in the CDR3. The CDR3 bases are TGTGCCAGCAGCAGGGGATATGGCTACACCTTC. It is translated as CASSRGYGYTF.

This clone has a handful of counts. The gene calls are TRBV6-2 or TRBV6-3 and TRBJ1-1, with 10 bases lining up with TRBD1. The germline V gene encodes CDR1 MNHEY and CDR2 SVGEGT. The CDR3 is 13 residues long. V trimming: 4 bases; J trimming: 12 bases; junction bases outside the gene matches: 8. The CDR3 DNA follows: TGTGCCAGCAGTTCACCGGGACAGGGGCGGTCTTTCTTT. This encodes CASSSPGQGRSFF.

Concerning this clone itself: The junction does not match germline at one end; this may be a read error. This sequence joins TRBV5-4 and TRBJ2-7; 8 bases map to TRBD2. CDR3 size: 15 residues. CDR1 is SGHNT, CDR2 YYREEE, per germline (reference sequence). The CDR3 region has the DNA TGTGCCAGCAGTTACCCCGGGGGGGGTTTCTACGAGCAGTCCTTC. Translated, it gives CASSYPGGGFYEQSF.

CDR3 sequence (DNA): TGTGCCAGCAGCCCACAGGGGGCTAATGAAAAACTGTTTTTT. It codes for CASSPQGANEKLFF. The V call is TRBV7-2, the J call TRBJ1-4; TRBD1 matches at 8 bases. After removal of 5 bases from V and 3 bases from J, the junction contained 2 bases not matched to a gene. This CDR3 has 14 amino acids. CDR1 and CDR2 (germline): SGHTA, FQGNSA.

The chain recombines TRBV18 with TRBJ2-1; 11 positions match TRBD2. CDR1 and CDR2 from the germline V gene are KGHSH and LQKENI. Germline trimming cut 0 bases from V and 7 bases from J; bases unmatched to any gene: 2. This CDR3 is built from 15 residues. CDR3 sequence reads: CASSPPASGGNEQFF. DNA of the CDR3: TGTGCCAGCTCACCACCGGCTAGCGGGGGGAATGAGCAGTTCTTC.

The chain carries TRBV4-3 and TRBJ2-1, with D possibly TRBD2 on 5 matching bases. Trimming took off 4 bases at V and 10 bases at J, with 20 bases between the two ends. Germline V gene data show CDR1 as LGHNA and CDR2 as YSLEER. This CDR3 spans 15 amino acids. Here the CDR3 reads CASSPSRGREMEQFF. CDR3 sequence (DNA): TGCGCCAGCAGCCCTTCCCGGGGTCGGGAAATGGAGCAGTTCTTC.

The V gene is TRBV9, the J gene TRBJ2-7; 8 bases line up with TRBD1. V was clipped by 4 bases and J by 0 bases; unmatched bases: 6. Germline CDR1 and CDR2: SGDLS and YYNGEE. This CDR3 is 15 amino acids long. CDR3 bases: TGTGCCAGCAGCCCGAGACAGGGGAGCTCCTACGAGCAGTACTTC. Protein: CASSPRQGSSYEQYF.

The CDR3 sequence: CASDPRGMNTEAFF. DNA of the CDR3: TGTGCCTCGGACCCCAGGGGTATGAACACTGAAGCTTTCTTT. V is TRBV30 and J is TRBJ1-1, with TRBD1 as a possible D gene (6 bases). Germline loops: CDR1 GTSNPN, CDR2 SVGIG (reference sequence). Trimming removed 7 bases from V and 0 bases from J, with 15 bases in between. This CDR3 has 14 residues.

In regard to this clone: The same CDR3 also results from other DNA sequences found in this sample. The chain has TRBV5-8 and TRBJ2-5; D is unclear. CDR3 size: 12 residues. Per germline, CDR1 SGHTS and CDR2 YDEGEE. Trimming left V 2 bases short and J 4 bases short, with 6 bases between. CDR3 DNA sequence: TGTGCCAGCAGCTTCAGGTCAGAGACCCAGTACTTC. Amino acids: CASSFRSETQYF.

The chain has TRBV24-1 and TRBJ1-1; no clear D. This CDR3 is built from 13 residues. The germline V gene encodes CDR1 KGHDR and CDR2 SFDVKD. V lost 4 bases and J lost 5, with 10 bases in between. CDR3 sequence (DNA): TGTGCCACCAGTGAAGATAAGAGAACTGAAGCTTTCTTT. Its translation: CATSEDKRTEAFF.

The rearrangement uses TRBV6-2 or TRBV6-3 and TRBJ1-6; 10 positions agree with TRBD1. Germline CDR1 reads MNHEY; CDR2 reads SVGEGT. The CDR3 is 15 amino acids. Trimming took 1 base from V and 10 from J; bases not matched to a gene: 4. The CDR3 bases are TGTGCCAGCAGTTACTGGGGACAGGGGAGATCACCCCTCCACTTT. This encodes CASSYWGQGRSPLHF.

The chain has TRBV12-3 or TRBV12-4 and TRBJ1-2; D is uncertain. The CDR3 has 13 amino acids. With 1 base removed from V and 8 bases from J, the gap between germline ends came to 11 bases. DNA for the CDR3: TGTGCCAGCAGTTTAGGGGAGGTCAACGGCTACACCTTC. Its protein product is CASSLGEVNGYTF.